Each of the 9 T cell receptor beta chains below was sequenced from the same sample in a study of T cells in Graves' hyperthyroidism and ophthalmopathy. Researchers took RNA transcripts and amplified the TCR beta CDR3 regions from them. When the TCR CDR3 underwent first-round RT-PCR, the HTBI primer set was used. From the multiplex PCR reads, TCRdb called clonotypes with MiXCR, one entry per CDR3 protein. Of roughly 630,000 distinct CDR3 sequences in the sample, 15% to 18% were seen once. Sequenced input: blood. The receptors shown here come from a woman in her 30s with Graves' hyperthyroidism.

This clonotype was seen repeatedly, ten times or more. CDR3 region: CASSQTRDSYNEQFF. In DNA form, the CDR3 reads TGTGCCAGCAGCCAAACTAGGGACTCCTACAATGAGCAGTTCTTC. The chain links TRBV3-1 to TRBJ2-1, with D perhaps matching TRBD2 (5 bases). The CDR3 loop spans 15 amino acids. Trimming took off 2 bases at V and 0 bases at J, with 8 bases between the two ends. Germline loops: CDR1 LGHDT, CDR2 YNNKEL (reference sequence).

This clonotype was seen many times. This rearrangement joins TRBV27 to TRBJ2-1, with TRBD2 matching 8 bases. Germline CDR1 MNHEY, CDR2 SMNVEV (reference sequence). The junction had 15 bases not matched to a gene; V was cut back by 5 bases and J by 6 bases. CDR3 length: 17 residues. The CDR3 nucleotides read TGTGCCAGCAGTCACAAATTCTTAGCGGGAACCCCCAATGAGCAGTTCTTC. Residues: CASSHKFLAGTPNEQFF.

This chain joins TRBV7-9 and TRBJ2-3; unclear D gene. Trimming took off 6 bases at V and 4 bases at J, with 14 bases between the two ends. This CDR3 region has 14 residues. CDR1 and CDR2 (germline): SEHNR, FQNEAQ (reference sequence). The CDR3 protein is CASRNSTVPDTQYF. The CDR3 DNA reads TGTGCCAGCAGAAATTCGACGGTCCCAGATACGCAGTATTTT.

This clonotype was counted only a few times. The genes are TRBV5-4 and TRBJ2-7, with TRBD2 matching 7 bases. Per the germline V gene, CDR1 is SGHNT and CDR2 is YYREEE (reference sequence). The CDR3 length is 14 residues. The ends lost 2 bases at V and 2 bases at J; junction bases unmatched: 4. CDR3 sequence reads: CASSFSSGAYEQYF. The DNA of the CDR3 is TGTGCCAGCAGCTTCTCTAGCGGTGCCTACGAGCAGTACTTC.

The chain links TRBV9 to TRBJ2-7; 7 bases line up with TRBD1. The junction had 5 bases not matched to a gene; V was cut back by 0 bases and J by 2 bases. CDR3 length: 15 residues. Germline V gene lookup returns CDR1 SGDLS and CDR2 YYNGEE. Written as DNA, the CDR3 is TGTGCCAGCAGCGTAGCTACAGGGGCCACCTACGAGCAGTACTTC. Translation: CASSVATGATYEQYF.

The chain couples TRBV9 to TRBJ2-7; tentatively, D is TRBD1 (6 bases). There are 14 residues in the CDR3. Germline V gene sequence: CDR1 SGDLS, CDR2 YYNGEE. Trimming removed 4 bases from V and 2 bases from J, with 13 bases in between. The CDR3 is CASSQTGSTYEQYF. The CDR3 region has the DNA TGTGCCAGCAGCCAAACAGGGTCAACCTACGAGCAGTACTTC.

This clonotype was seen only once. The chain couples TRBV19 to TRBJ2-2; TRBD2 aligns across 13 bases. The CDR3 is made up of 16 amino acids. V gave up 7 bases and J gave up 4 bases; unmatched junction bases: 6. Germline CDR1 is LNHDA and CDR2 is SQIVND (reference sequence). The CDR3 is CASTTGLAGSTGELFF. The CDR3 DNA is TGTGCCAGTACTACGGGACTAGCGGGATCCACCGGGGAGCTGTTTTTT. The full variable domain, with the rest looked up from reference TRBV19 and TRBJ2-2, is DGGITQSPKYLFRKEGQNVTLSCEQNLNHDAMYWYRQDPGQGLRLIYYSQIVNDFQKGDIAEGYSVSREKKESFPLTVTSAQKNPTAFYLCASTTGLAGSTGELFFGEGSRLTVL.

This clonotype was counted at least ten times. The chain carries TRBV7-8 and TRBJ2-1; D may correspond to TRBD1 or TRBD2 (5 bases each). Germline CDR1 reads SGHVS; CDR2 reads FQNEAQ. The CDR3 loop spans 16 amino acids. Trimming took 2 bases from V and 5 from J, leaving 16 bases between them. CDR3 in DNA: TGTGCCAGCAGCTTATTTGAGGAGGTGGGGCACAATGAGCAGTTCTTC. Amino acids: CASSLFEEVGHNEQFF.

This chain connects TRBV18 to TRBJ1-1, with D unresolved. The CDR3 has 13 amino acids. V was shortened by 2 bases and J by 3 bases, with 7 bases between the two germline ends. From germline, CDR1 is KGHSH and CDR2 LQKENI. The CDR3 coding sequence is TGTGCCAGCTCACCAGGGGTGTACACTGAAGCTTTCTTT. Amino acid sequence: CASSPGVYTEAFF.